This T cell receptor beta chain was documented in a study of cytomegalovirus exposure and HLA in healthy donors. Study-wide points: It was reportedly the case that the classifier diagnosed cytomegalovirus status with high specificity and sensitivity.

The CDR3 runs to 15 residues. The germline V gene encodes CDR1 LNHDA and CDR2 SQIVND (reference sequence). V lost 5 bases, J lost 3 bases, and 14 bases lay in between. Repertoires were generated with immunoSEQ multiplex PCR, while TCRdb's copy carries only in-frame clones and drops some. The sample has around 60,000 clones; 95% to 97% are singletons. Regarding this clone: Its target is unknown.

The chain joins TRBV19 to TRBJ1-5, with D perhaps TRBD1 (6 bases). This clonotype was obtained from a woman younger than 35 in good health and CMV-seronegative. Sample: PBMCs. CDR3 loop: CASSVTGPSNQPQHF. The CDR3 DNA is TGTGCCAGTAGTGTGACAGGTCCCTCCAATCAGCCCCAGCATTTT. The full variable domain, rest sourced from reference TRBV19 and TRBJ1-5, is DGGITQSPKYLFRKEGQNVTLSCEQNLNHDAMYWYRQDPGQGLRLIYYSQIVNDFQKGDIAEGYSVSREKKESFPLTVTSAQKNPTAFYLCASSVTGPSNQPQHFGDGTRLSIL.